Listed here are 16 T cell receptor beta chains from one sample, sequenced in a study of blood T cell repertoires in COVID-19. The data were produced by immunoSEQ multiplex PCR, yet TCRdb's version contains in-frame clones alone and is incomplete. The sample records fewer than 250,000 clones, approximately 90% being singletons. The sequenced sample consisted of peripheral blood. These receptors all stem from a woman in her thirties or forties who had recovered from COVID-19.

The chain recombines TRBV5-6 with TRBJ2-2; 10 bases line up with TRBD1. Per germline, CDR1 SGHDT and CDR2 YYEEEE. The ends lost 5 bases at V and 3 bases at J; junction bases unmatched: 7. This CDR3 has 16 residues. CDR3 DNA: TGTGCCAGCAGAAGACCCGGGACAGGGGACACCGGGGAGCTGTTTTTT. It specifies CASRRPGTGDTGELFF.

The chain is built from TRBV18 and TRBJ2-3; 12 nucleotides agree with TRBD2. The trim removed 6 bases at V and 1 base at J, leaving 11 bases unmatched. Germline V gene sequence: CDR1 KGHSH, CDR2 LQKENI. The CDR3 loop spans 18 amino acids. CDR3 DNA sequence: TGTGCCAGCTCGGGGGGACTAGCGGGCCTCATCGGCACAGATACGCAGTATTTT. Translated: CASSGGLAGLIGTDTQYF. Complete variable domain (other parts from reference TRBV18 and TRBJ2-3): NAGVMQNPRHLVRRRGQEARLRCSPMKGHSHVYWYRQLPEEGLKFMVYLQKENIIDESGMPKERFSAEFPKEGPSILRIQQVVRGDSAAYFCASSGGLAGLIGTDTQYFGPGTRLTVL.

The CDR3 reads CASTRPGQGVDEQFF. DNA for the CDR3: TGTGCCAGCACTAGACCGGGACAGGGGGTGGATGAGCAGTTCTTC. The chain links TRBV28 to TRBJ2-1; 11 bases align to TRBD1. This CDR3 region has 15 residues. Germline V gene data show CDR1 as MDHEN and CDR2 as SYDVKM. The V segment lost 7 bases and the J segment 8 bases; nucleotides outside the gene matches: 10. The variable domain in full, with the rest retrieved from reference TRBV28 and TRBJ2-1, is DVKVTQSSRYLVKRTGEKVFLECVQDMDHENMFWYRQDPGLGLRLIYFSYDVKMKEKGDIPEGYSVSREKKERFSLILESASTNQTSMYLCASTRPGQGVDEQFFGPGTRLTVL.

This chain links TRBV19 with TRBJ2-7; TRBD1 matches 8 bases. CDR1 and CDR2 (germline): LNHDA, SQIVND (reference sequence). With V trimmed by 9 bases and J by 4 bases, 14 bases remained unmatched. The CDR3 spans 15 residues. CDR3 region: CASKITGTGSYEQYF. CDR3 sequence (DNA): TGTGCCAGCAAAATCACCGGGACAGGATCGTACGAGCAGTACTTC. Filled out from reference TRBV19 and TRBJ2-7, the complete variable domain reads DGGITQSPKYLFRKEGQNVTLSCEQNLNHDAMYWYRQDPGQGLRLIYYSQIVNDFQKGDIAEGYSVSREKKESFPLTVTSAQKNPTAFYLCASKITGTGSYEQYFGPGTRLTVT.

The V gene is TRBV19, the J gene TRBJ2-3, with D perhaps matching TRBD1 (5 bases). Germline V lookup: CDR1 LNHDA, CDR2 SQIVND (reference sequence). This CDR3 is built from 16 residues. The V end lost 4 bases, the J end lost 1 base, and 15 bases lay between the germline ends. The chain's CDR3 is CASSRDSGLGTDTQYF. The CDR3 DNA sequence: TGTGCCAGTAGTAGAGACAGTGGTCTAGGCACAGATACGCAGTATTTT.

The rearrangement joins TRBV12-3 or TRBV12-4 to TRBJ2-1, with 12 bases that match TRBD2. J gave up 7 bases and V 8 bases, and 3 bases lay outside the gene matches. The CDR3 extends over 13 amino acids. CDR3 sequence reads: CASRTSGINEQFF. As DNA, the CDR3 is TGTGCCAGCCGGACTAGCGGGATTAATGAGCAGTTCTTC.

This chain joins TRBV19 and TRBJ2-2; D is unresolved. This CDR3 has 16 amino acids. Germline CDR1 and CDR2: LNHDA and SQIVND (reference sequence). V was clipped by 10 bases and J by 3 bases, with 21 bases between them. The CDR3 loop is CATNTELHHHTGELFF. The CDR3 DNA reads TGTGCCACAAATACTGAGCTTCACCACCACACCGGGGAGCTGTTTTTT.

The chain uses TRBV5-1 and TRBJ2-1; TRBD2 matches at 11 bases. The V and J ends lost 4 bases and 5 bases, in that order; junction bases with no gene match: 5. The CDR3 totals 15 residues. Looked up from germline, CDR1 is SGHRS and CDR2 is YFSETQ. This CDR3 is CASSTLAGENNEQFF. CDR3 sequence (DNA): TGCGCCAGCAGCACACTAGCGGGAGAAAACAATGAGCAGTTCTTC.

This clone came up a few times. The V and J genes are TRBV29-1 and TRBJ2-1; D remains ambiguous. V lost 4 bases to trimming and J lost 1 base, with 5 bases between them. The CDR3 sequence is 12 residues long. Germline V CDR1 and CDR2: SQVTM, ANQGSEA. DNA of the CDR3: TGCAGCGTTGGGGCGTCCTACAATGAGCAGTTCTTC. Translating it yields CSVGASYNEQFF.

This chain uses TRBV5-1 with TRBJ2-5; D is uncertain. The CDR3 sequence is 14 residues long. Between the trimmed V and J ends, which lost 0 bases and 5 bases, there was a span of 11 bases. Germline V lookup: CDR1 SGHRS, CDR2 YFSETQ. The CDR3 is CASSLGAYWETQYF. CDR3 nucleotide sequence: TGCGCCAGCAGCTTGGGGGCATACTGGGAGACCCAGTACTTC.

For this clone: The sample carries other DNA sequences with the same CDR3. V gene TRBV15 combines with J gene TRBJ2-1; maybe TRBD1 (6 bases). V lost 6 bases to trimming and J lost 5 bases, with 8 bases between them. CDR1 is LNHNV, CDR2 YYDKDF, per germline (reference sequence). The CDR3 spans 12 residues. The CDR3 protein is CATSRDNNEQFF. The CDR3 nucleotides are TGTGCCACCAGTAGGGACAACAATGAGCAGTTCTTC.

The V call is TRBV7-8, the J call TRBJ2-5; D gene ambiguous. Germline V gives CDR1 SGHVS, CDR2 FQNEAQ. This CDR3 has 13 amino acids. V lost 0 bases, J lost 11 bases, and 13 bases lay in between. CDR3 sequence: CASSLATTLGQYF. As DNA, the CDR3 is TGTGCCAGCAGCTTAGCTACCACGCTCGGGCAGTACTTC.

The V and J genes are TRBV30 and TRBJ1-2; TRBD1 matches at 11 bases. The V gene's germline CDR1 is GTSNPN and CDR2 SVGIG (reference sequence). V lost 5 bases and J lost 6; bases outside the gene matches: 2. This CDR3 contains 12 residues. The CDR3 region is CAWGQGAHGYTF. DNA of the CDR3: TGTGCCTGGGGACAGGGGGCACATGGCTACACCTTC.

This chain's CDR3 is CASSLSGTGYSPLHF. For the CDR3, the DNA is TGTGCCAGCAGCTTATCCGGGACAGGGTATTCACCCCTCCACTTT. This chain joins TRBV7-9 and TRBJ1-6, with 9 positions matching TRBD1. Germline V gene lookup returns CDR1 SEHNR and CDR2 FQNEAQ (reference sequence). The V and J ends lost 2 bases and 8 bases, in that order; junction bases with no gene match: 4. The CDR3 covers 15 residues.

The CDR3 here is CASSLRFEAEQYF. The CDR3 bases are TGTGCCAGCAGCTTACGGTTCGAGGCCGAGCAGTACTTC. The chain carries TRBV7-2 and TRBJ2-7, with no clear D. The CDR3 extends over 13 amino acids. CDR1 is SGHTA, CDR2 FQGNSA, per germline. With 2 bases removed from V and 6 bases from J, the gap between germline ends came to 11 bases.

Of note for this clone: A junction end diverges from the germline sequence, so it may reflect a read error. The chain uses TRBV19 and TRBJ1-6; D is perhaps TRBD1 (6 bases). In germline, CDR1 is LNHDA, CDR2 SQIVND (reference sequence). The CDR3 has 17 residues. CDR3 sequence: CASARPGQGHSNSPLHF. The CDR3 DNA follows: TGTGCCAGCGCAAGACCTGGGCAGGGACACTCTAATTCACCCCTGCACTTT.